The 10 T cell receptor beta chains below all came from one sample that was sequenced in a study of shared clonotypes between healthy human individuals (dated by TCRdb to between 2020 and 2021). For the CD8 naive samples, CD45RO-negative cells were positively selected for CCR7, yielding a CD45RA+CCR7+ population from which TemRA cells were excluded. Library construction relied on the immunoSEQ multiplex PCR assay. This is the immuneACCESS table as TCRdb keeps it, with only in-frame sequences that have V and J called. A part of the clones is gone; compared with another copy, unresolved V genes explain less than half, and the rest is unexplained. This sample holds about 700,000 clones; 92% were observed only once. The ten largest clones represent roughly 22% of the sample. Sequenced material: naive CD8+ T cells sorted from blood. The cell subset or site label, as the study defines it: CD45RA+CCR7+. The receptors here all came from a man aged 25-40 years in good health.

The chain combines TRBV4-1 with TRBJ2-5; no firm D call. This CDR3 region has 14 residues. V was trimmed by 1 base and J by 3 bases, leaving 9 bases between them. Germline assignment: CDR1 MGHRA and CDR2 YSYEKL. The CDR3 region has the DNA TGCGCCAGCAGCCAAGTCACCGGTGAAGAGACCCAGTACTTC. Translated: CASSQVTGEETQYF.

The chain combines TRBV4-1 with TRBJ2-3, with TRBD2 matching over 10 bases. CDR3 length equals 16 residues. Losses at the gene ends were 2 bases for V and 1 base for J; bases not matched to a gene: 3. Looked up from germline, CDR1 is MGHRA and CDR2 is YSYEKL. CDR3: CASSQTGTSGTDTQYF. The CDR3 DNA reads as TGCGCCAGCAGCCAAACCGGGACTAGCGGCACAGATACGCAGTATTTT.

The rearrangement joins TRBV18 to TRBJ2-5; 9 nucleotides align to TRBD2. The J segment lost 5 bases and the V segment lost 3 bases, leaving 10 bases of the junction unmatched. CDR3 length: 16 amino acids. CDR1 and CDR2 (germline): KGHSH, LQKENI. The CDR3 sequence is CASSPRLAGSGETQYF. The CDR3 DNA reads TGTGCCAGCTCACCGCGGCTAGCGGGGTCCGGGGAGACCCAGTACTTC.

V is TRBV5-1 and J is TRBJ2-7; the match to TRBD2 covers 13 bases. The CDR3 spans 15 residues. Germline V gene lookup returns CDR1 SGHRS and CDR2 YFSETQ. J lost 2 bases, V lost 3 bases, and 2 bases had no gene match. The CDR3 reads CASSYGLAGAYEQYF. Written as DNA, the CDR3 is TGCGCCAGCAGCTACGGACTAGCGGGGGCCTACGAGCAGTACTTC.

In DNA form, the CDR3 reads TGTGCCAGCAGCAAACCCCCCGCCCAACGCACAGATACGCAGTATTTT. Translated: CASSKPPAQRTDTQYF. The chain has TRBV21-1 and TRBJ2-3. TRBV21-1 has pseudogene status. The CDR3 loop spans 16 amino acids.

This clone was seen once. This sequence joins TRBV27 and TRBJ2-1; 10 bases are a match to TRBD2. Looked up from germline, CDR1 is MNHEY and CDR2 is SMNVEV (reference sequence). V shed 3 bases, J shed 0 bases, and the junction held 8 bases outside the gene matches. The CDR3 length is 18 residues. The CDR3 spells CASSFLAGGIGSYNEQFF. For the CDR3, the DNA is TGTGCCAGCAGTTTTTTAGCGGGAGGTATCGGCTCCTACAATGAGCAGTTCTTC.

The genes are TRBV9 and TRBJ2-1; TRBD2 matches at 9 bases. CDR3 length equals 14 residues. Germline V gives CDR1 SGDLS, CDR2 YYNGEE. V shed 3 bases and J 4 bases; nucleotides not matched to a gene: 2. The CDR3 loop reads CASSGLAGYNEQFF. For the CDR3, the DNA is TGTGCCAGCAGCGGTCTAGCGGGGTACAATGAGCAGTTCTTC.

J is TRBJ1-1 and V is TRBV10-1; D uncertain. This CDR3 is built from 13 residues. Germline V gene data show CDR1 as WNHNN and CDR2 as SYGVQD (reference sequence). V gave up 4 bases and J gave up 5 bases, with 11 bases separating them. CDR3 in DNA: TGCGCCAGCAGTGGGGCATTTGGTACTGAAGCTTTCTTT. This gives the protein CASSGAFGTEAFF.

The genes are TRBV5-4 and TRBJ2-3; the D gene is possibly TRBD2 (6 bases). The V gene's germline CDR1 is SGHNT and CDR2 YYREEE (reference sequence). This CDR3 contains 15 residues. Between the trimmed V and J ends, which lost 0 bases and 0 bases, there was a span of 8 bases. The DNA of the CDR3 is TGTGCCAGCAGCTTGGGCGGGGATAGCACAGATACGCAGTATTTT. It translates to CASSLGGDSTDTQYF.

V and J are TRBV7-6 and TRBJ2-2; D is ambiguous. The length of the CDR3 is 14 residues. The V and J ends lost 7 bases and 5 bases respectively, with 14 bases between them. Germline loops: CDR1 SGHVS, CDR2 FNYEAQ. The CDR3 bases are TGTGCCAGCACCATTATTCGCCCTACCGGGGAGCTGTTTTTT. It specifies CASTIIRPTGELFF.